This TCR beta chain stems from a study of T cell clonality in common variable immunodeficiency. Study-level points and caveats: TCRbeta clonality was increased in CVID versus healthy controls. Common variable immunodeficiency TCR beta sequences reportedly had fewer deletions and N-nucleotide insertions.

Germline CDR1 SQVTM, CDR2 ANQGSEA. This CDR3 has 12 residues. Trimming cost V 6 bases and J 3 bases; bases outside gene matches: 5. Remarks on this clone: No antigen is known for it. The sequence runs out 3 residues before the end of the CDR3; the remainder is reconstructed from the germline J gene.

CVID subjects had received replacement immunoglobulin for at least one year. Blood samples were heparinized, roughly 4.5 to 8.5 ml per donor. Libraries were prepared by immunoSEQ multiplex PCR; TCRdb keeps only in-frame clonotypes and omits some of them. The repertoire table contains roughly 15,000 clones. The sequencing sample was made of peripheral blood mononuclear cells. The chain links TRBV29-1 to TRBJ2-7; 7 bases are shared with TRBD1. The receptor comes from a human donor with common variable immunodeficiency. The CDR3 DNA, read in part, is TGCAGCGTGATCCGGGACAGCTACGAG. Amino acids: CSVIRDSYE. Given in full, the CDR3 is CSVIRDSYEQYF.